The 13 T cell receptor beta chains below all came from one sample that was sequenced in a study of cytomegalovirus exposure and HLA in healthy donors. Repertoires were generated with immunoSEQ multiplex PCR, while TCRdb's copy carries only in-frame clones and drops some. Here the sample spans 220,000 or so clones, approximately 88% being singletons. Sequenced sample: PBMCs. The receptors derive from a woman aged 25 to 39 in good health and CMV-seropositive.

The V call is TRBV11-2, the J call TRBJ2-7; D might be TRBD2 (5 bases). Germline V gene lookup returns CDR1 SGHAT and CDR2 FQNNGV. The CDR3 length is 15 residues. The germline V and J ends were trimmed by 5 bases and 3 bases, with 17 bases remaining between them. CDR3 region: CASSPYPGLSYEQYF. The CDR3 DNA is TGTGCCAGCAGCCCGTACCCGGGGTTGAGCTACGAGCAGTACTTC.

V usage is TRBV7-9 and J usage is TRBJ1-2; the D is unclear. Germline-derived CDR1 and CDR2 are SEHNR and FQNEAQ (reference sequence). The V end lost 3 bases, the J end lost 4 bases, and 9 bases lay between the germline ends. The CDR3 length is 13 residues. Written as DNA, the CDR3 is TGTGCCAGCAGCTTCGAAGTCAGCTATGGCTACACCTTC. Its translation: CASSFEVSYGYTF.

This clone appeared a single time. The rearrangement joins TRBV15 to TRBJ2-4; 10 nucleotides agree with TRBD1. Germline V gene sequence: CDR1 LNHNV, CDR2 YYDKDF (reference sequence). The ends lost 5 bases at V and 9 bases at J; junction bases unmatched: 7. The CDR3 extends over 14 amino acids. The CDR3 coding sequence is TGTGCCACCAGCCACGCCGGGACAGGGGTCATTCAGTACTTC. It codes for CATSHAGTGVIQYF. Full variable domain (rest looked up from reference TRBV15 and TRBJ2-4): DAMVIQNPRYQVTQFGKPVTLSCSQTLNHNVMYWYQQKSSQAPKLLFHYYDKDFNNEADTPDNFQSRRPNTSFCFLDIRSPGLGDTAMYLCATSHAGTGVIQYFGAGTRLSVL.

This clone was seen only once. The chain has TRBV10-3 and TRBJ2-7, with unresolved D. The CDR3 loop spans 13 amino acids. Germline V gene sequence: CDR1 ENHRY, CDR2 SYGVKD. The ends were cut back, 5 bases at V and 3 bases at J, with 11 bases in the middle. The CDR3 coding sequence is TGTGCCATCAGTCGGACGGAGAGCTACGAGCAGTACTTC. Amino acid sequence: CAISRTESYEQYF.

The V gene is TRBV6-1, the J gene TRBJ2-7; a weak D match, TRBD1 (6 bases). The CDR3 is 15 amino acids. V gave up 4 bases and J gave up 4 bases, with 17 bases separating them. Germline CDR1 and CDR2: MNHNS and SASEGT. CDR3 coding DNA: TGTGCCAGCAGTGTCTCAGGGGCCCTACCATACGAGCAGTACTTC. Its protein product is CASSVSGALPYEQYF.

The chain has TRBV7-9 and TRBJ2-1, with D possibly matching TRBD1 (6 bases). CDR1 SEHNR and CDR2 FQNEAQ come from the germline V gene (reference sequence). The CDR3 is 16 residues long. Trimming pared 4 bases from V and 4 bases from J, leaving 17 bases between. CDR3 nucleotide sequence: TGTGCCAGCAGCTCCCTCGTGGGGGCTGAGTACAATGAGCAGTTCTTC. Residues: CASSSLVGAEYNEQFF.

V and J are TRBV5-5 and TRBJ2-7, with a tentative D call TRBD2 (6 bases). CDR3 length: 13 amino acids. Germline CDR1 reads SGHKS; CDR2 reads YYEKEE (reference sequence). Trimming stripped 6 bases from V and 3 bases from J, with 13 bases between. CDR3 sequence: CASTLGGVYEQYF. Here the CDR3 DNA reads TGTGCCAGCACCCTAGGCGGGGTCTACGAGCAGTACTTC.

The V and J genes are TRBV27 and TRBJ1-2; 8 bases match TRBD1. CDR3 size: 14 residues. The V segment lost 5 bases and the J segment 8 bases; nucleotides outside the gene matches: 10. Germline CDR1 reads MNHEY; CDR2 reads SMNVEV (reference sequence). CDR3 sequence reads: CASSEAGGASGYTF. CDR3 nucleotides: TGTGCCAGCAGTGAAGCAGGGGGCGCTTCCGGCTACACCTTC.

V is TRBV4-3 and J is TRBJ2-7; 9 bases match TRBD1. Per the germline V gene, CDR1 is LGHNA and CDR2 is YSLEER. V lost 4 bases, J lost 5 bases, and 6 bases stayed unmatched. The CDR3 sequence is 14 residues long. The CDR3 protein is CASSPGQGAHEQYF. CDR3 sequence (DNA): TGCGCCAGCAGCCCGGGACAGGGAGCCCACGAGCAGTACTTC.

This chain connects TRBV7-6 to TRBJ2-7; 8 bases are shared with TRBD1. CDR1 is SGHVS and CDR2 is FNYEAQ in the germline V gene. The CDR3 is 13 amino acids. The V segment lost 5 bases and the J segment 3 bases; nucleotides outside the gene matches: 3. The CDR3 loop reads CASSLGTGYEQYF. CDR3 in DNA: TGTGCCAGCAGCCTCGGGACAGGCTACGAGCAGTACTTC.

The chain recombines TRBV5-6 with TRBJ2-1; 9 bases map to TRBD1. Trimming removed 4 bases from V and 7 bases from J; junction bases left unmatched: 9. The V gene's germline CDR1 is SGHDT and CDR2 YYEEEE. This CDR3 region has 15 residues. The CDR3: CASSPGPGTGNEQFF. The DNA of the CDR3 is TGTGCCAGCAGCCCCGGTCCCGGGACAGGGAATGAGCAGTTCTTC.

The chain uses TRBV29-1 and TRBJ2-1; 14 bases match TRBD2. CDR1 is SQVTM, CDR2 ANQGSEA, per germline. Trimming at V came to 6 bases and at J to 8 bases, leaving 6 bases not matched to a gene. The CDR3 has 14 amino acids. CDR3 amino acids: CSVRTSGRTDEQFF. CDR3 sequence (DNA): TGCAGCGTGAGGACTAGCGGGAGGACAGATGAGCAGTTCTTC.

The chain combines TRBV10-1 with TRBJ2-1, with 11 bases matching TRBD2. V shed 3 bases, J shed 7 bases, and the junction held 8 bases outside the gene matches. The CDR3 loop spans 16 amino acids. In germline, CDR1 is WNHNN, CDR2 SYGVQD (reference sequence). The CDR3: CASSDLAGGPNNEQFF. In nucleotides, the CDR3 is TGCGCCAGCAGTGATTTAGCGGGAGGGCCGAATAATGAGCAGTTCTTC.